These 9 T cell receptor beta chains share one sample of origin, sequenced in a study of T cells after yellow fever vaccination. TCRdb redid the calling of the 5' RACE reads with MiXCR, one entry per CDR3 protein. Of 200,000 to 300,000 distinct CDR3 sequences in the sample, 6.7% were seen once. The specimen comprised CD4+ T cells sorted from PBMCs, sampled on the day of the yellow fever booster vaccination. The receptors were gathered from a young man who received the YFV17D yellow fever vaccine.

This clonotype appeared many times. The chain is built from TRBV11-1 and TRBJ2-6; weak D call: TRBD1 (5 bases). This CDR3 is built from 19 residues. The germline gives CDR1 SGHAT, CDR2 FQDESV (reference sequence). V lost 7 bases to trimming and J lost 0 bases, with 22 bases between them. The CDR3 DNA is TGTGCCAGCAACTATCCAACAGGTTCCACCGGCTCTGGGGCCAACGTCCTGACTTTC. Translation gives CASNYPTGSTGSGANVLTF. The variable domain in full, completed from reference TRBV11-1 and TRBJ2-6, reads EAEVAQSPRYKITEKSQAVAFWCDPISGHATLYWYRQILGQGPELLVQFQDESVVDDSQLPKDRFSAERLKGVDSTLKIQPAELGDSAMYLCASNYPTGSTGSGANVLTFGAGSRLTVL.

In its sample, this clonotype was seen many times. This chain links TRBV19 with TRBJ1-1; D is unclear. The CDR3 is 12 amino acids. Germline V gene lookup returns CDR1 LNHDA and CDR2 SQIVND (reference sequence). Trimming pared 2 bases from V and 7 bases from J, leaving 8 bases between. CDR3 DNA: TGTGCCAGTAGTATACGAGGCGGTGAAGCTTTCTTT. Amino acids: CASSIRGGEAFF.

This clonotype was observed at least ten times. This chain uses TRBV6-1 with TRBJ2-1; 8 bases match TRBD2. CDR3 length equals 17 residues. Per the germline V gene, CDR1 is MNHNS and CDR2 is SASEGT. J lost 9 bases, V lost 8 bases, and 21 bases had no gene match. The CDR3 DNA reads TGTGCCAGCGCTTTTGGGAGGGGCGGGAGGTTTGTGGGTGAGCAGTTCTTC. Translated: CASAFGRGGRFVGEQFF.

There are many counts of this clonotype. V and J are TRBV12-3 or TRBV12-4 and TRBJ2-2; weak D call: TRBD1 (5 bases). V dropped 7 bases and J dropped 4 bases, with 19 bases sitting between them. The CDR3 has 16 amino acids. In nucleotides, the CDR3 is TGTGCCAGCAAGAGCGAACAGGTTTTGTTCACCGGGGAGCTGTTTTTT. This codes for CASKSEQVLFTGELFF.

This clonotype was seen a few times. The J gene is TRBJ1-2, the V gene TRBV30; tentative D call: TRBD1 (6 bases). The length of the CDR3 is 13 residues. Trimming took 2 bases from V and 6 from J, leaving 13 bases between them. Germline CDR1 and CDR2: GTSNPN and SVGIG (reference sequence). DNA for the CDR3: TGTGCCTGGAGTAGGGGGGCAGGGCATGGCTACACCTTC. This translates into CAWSRGAGHGYTF.

There are many counts of this clonotype. This sequence joins TRBV9 and TRBJ2-1; D possibly corresponds to TRBD2 (6 bases). CDR1 is SGDLS and CDR2 is YYNGEE in the germline V gene. V shed 0 bases and J shed 8 bases, with 18 bases lying between them. The CDR3 covers 16 residues. The CDR3 DNA is TGTGCCAGCAGCGTAGCTCCCTTGCGGAGGGGCTATGAGCAGTTCTTC. Translating gives CASSVAPLRRGYEQFF.

A few counts support this clonotype. The rearrangement joins TRBV10-3 to TRBJ2-6; D may be TRBD1 (5 bases). CDR1 and CDR2 from the germline V gene are ENHRY and SYGVKD. The CDR3 loop spans 18 amino acids. Trimming cost V 3 bases and J 3 bases, with 18 bases left between them. DNA for the CDR3: TGTGCCATCAGTGATTCGTACCAGGGCTTTGGTGGGGCCAACGTCCTGACTTTC. Its translation is CAISDSYQGFGGANVLTF.

This clonotype occurred many times. J is TRBJ2-7 and V is TRBV28, with 8 bases that match TRBD1. V shed 3 bases and J 3 bases; nucleotides not matched to a gene: 7. The CDR3 is made up of 15 amino acids. Germline CDR1 MDHEN, CDR2 SYDVKM. The CDR3 DNA sequence: TGTGCCAGCAGTTTGGTGGGGGACAGGTACTACGAGCAGTACTTC. Its protein is CASSLVGDRYYEQYF.

In this sample, this clonotype turned up many times. This chain joins TRBV4-3 and TRBJ1-1; no definite D call. In germline, CDR1 is LGHNA, CDR2 YSLEER. V lost 0 bases and J lost 8, with 13 bases in between. This CDR3 has 14 residues. The CDR3 loop reads CASSQDRYSREAFF. CDR3 DNA sequence: TGCGCCAGCAGCCAAGATCGATACAGCCGAGAAGCTTTCTTT.